This T cell receptor beta chain originates from a study of blood T cell repertoires in COVID-19. Assay: immunoSEQ multiplex PCR; the TCRdb copy retains only in-frame clones and omits some. The sample includes about 69,000 clones, around 88% of them seen just once. Germline V CDR1 and CDR2: SGHAT, FQNNGV. This CDR3 region has 12 residues. The V gene lost 3 bases and the J gene lost 2 bases, with 2 bases spanning the gap. V is TRBV11-2 and J is TRBJ1-3; D gene unclear. The receptor was derived from a middle-aged man with COVID-19, enrolled during active disease. Sample: peripheral blood. The chain's CDR3 is CASSFTGNTIYF. Written as DNA, the CDR3 is TGTGCCAGCAGCTTTACTGGAAACACCATATATTTT.